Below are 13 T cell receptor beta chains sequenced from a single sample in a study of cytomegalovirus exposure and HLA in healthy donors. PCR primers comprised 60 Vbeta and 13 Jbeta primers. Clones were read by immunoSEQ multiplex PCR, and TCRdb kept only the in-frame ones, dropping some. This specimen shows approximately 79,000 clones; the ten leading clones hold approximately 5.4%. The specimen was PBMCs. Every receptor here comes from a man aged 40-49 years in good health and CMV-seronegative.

CDR3 sequence reads: CASRTGGQPQHF. The CDR3 coding sequence is TGTGCCAGTAGAACAGGGGGCCAGCCCCAGCATTTT. This chain uses TRBV19 with TRBJ1-5; TRBD1 agrees at 9 bases. CDR1 LNHDA and CDR2 SQIVND come from the germline V gene (reference sequence). CDR3 length equals 12 residues. The V segment lost 6 bases and the J segment 7 bases; nucleotides outside the gene matches: 1.

For the CDR3, the DNA is TGTGCCAGCAGCATACGACAGGCCATTACGAACACTGAAGCTTTCTTT. Encoded protein: CASSIRQAITNTEAFF. The V gene is TRBV5-6, the J gene TRBJ1-1; possibly TRBD1 for D (6 bases). CDR1 is SGHDT and CDR2 is YYEEEE in the germline V gene. V dropped 4 bases and J dropped 1 base, with 17 bases sitting between them. The CDR3 extends over 16 amino acids. Using reference TRBV5-6 and TRBJ1-1 for the parts outside the CDR3, the full variable domain is DAGVTQSPTHLIKTRGQQVTLRCSPKSGHDTVSWYQQALGQGPQFIFQYYEEEERQRGNFPDRFSGHQFPNYSSELNVNALLLGDSALYLCASSIRQAITNTEAFFGQGTRLTVV.

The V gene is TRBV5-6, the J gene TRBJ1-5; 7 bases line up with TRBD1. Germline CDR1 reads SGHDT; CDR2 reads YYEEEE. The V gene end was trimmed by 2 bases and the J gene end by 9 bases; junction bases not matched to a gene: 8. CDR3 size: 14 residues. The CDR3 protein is CASSLSTGPGPQHF. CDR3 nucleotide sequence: TGTGCCAGCAGCTTATCGACAGGGCCAGGGCCCCAGCATTTT.

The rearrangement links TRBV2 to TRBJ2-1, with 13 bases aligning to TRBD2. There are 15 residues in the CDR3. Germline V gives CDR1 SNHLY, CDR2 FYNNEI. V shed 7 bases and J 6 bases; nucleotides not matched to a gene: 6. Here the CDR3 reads CASTLTSGGINEQFF. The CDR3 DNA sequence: TGTGCCAGCACCCTGACTAGCGGGGGGATCAATGAGCAGTTCTTC.

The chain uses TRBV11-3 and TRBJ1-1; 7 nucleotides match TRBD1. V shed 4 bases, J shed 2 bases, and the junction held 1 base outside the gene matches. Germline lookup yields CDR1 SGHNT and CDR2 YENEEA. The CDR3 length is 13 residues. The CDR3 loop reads CASSWTGNTEAFF. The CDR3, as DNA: TGTGCCAGCAGCTGGACAGGCAACACTGAAGCTTTCTTT.

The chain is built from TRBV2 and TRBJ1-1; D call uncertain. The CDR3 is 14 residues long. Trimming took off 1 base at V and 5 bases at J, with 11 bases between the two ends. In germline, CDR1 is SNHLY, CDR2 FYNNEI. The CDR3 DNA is TGTGCCAGCAGTGAAGGGTTCTACGGGACTGAAGCTTTCTTT. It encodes CASSEGFYGTEAFF.

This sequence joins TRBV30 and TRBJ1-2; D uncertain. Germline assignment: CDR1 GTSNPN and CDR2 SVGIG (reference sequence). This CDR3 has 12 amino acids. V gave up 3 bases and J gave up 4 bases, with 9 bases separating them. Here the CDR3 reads CAWRPQSYGYTF. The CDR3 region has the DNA TGTGCCTGGAGACCACAGAGCTATGGCTACACCTTC.

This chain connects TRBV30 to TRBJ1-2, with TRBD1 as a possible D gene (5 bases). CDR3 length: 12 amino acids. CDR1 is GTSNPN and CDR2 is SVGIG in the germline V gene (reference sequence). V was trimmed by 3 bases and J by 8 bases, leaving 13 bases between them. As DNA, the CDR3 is TGTGCCTGGAGGGGAGGGACGGTAGGCTACACCTTC. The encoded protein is CAWRGGTVGYTF.

The CDR3 here is CAISRQDSYNSPLHF. CDR3 bases: TGTGCCATATCTCGACAGGACTCCTATAATTCACCCCTCCACTTT. The chain couples TRBV30 to TRBJ1-6; tentatively, D is TRBD1 (6 bases). Trimming removed 8 bases from V and 0 bases from J, with 14 bases in between. The CDR3 totals 15 residues. CDR1 is GTSNPN and CDR2 is SVGIG in the germline V gene (reference sequence).

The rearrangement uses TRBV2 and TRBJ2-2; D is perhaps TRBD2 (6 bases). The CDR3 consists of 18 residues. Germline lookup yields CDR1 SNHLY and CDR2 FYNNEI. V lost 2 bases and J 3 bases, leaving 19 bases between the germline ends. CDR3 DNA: TGTGCCAGCAGTGAAACGTTGAGGTGGGGAGGACACACCGGGGAGCTGTTTTTT. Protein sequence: CASSETLRWGGHTGELFF.

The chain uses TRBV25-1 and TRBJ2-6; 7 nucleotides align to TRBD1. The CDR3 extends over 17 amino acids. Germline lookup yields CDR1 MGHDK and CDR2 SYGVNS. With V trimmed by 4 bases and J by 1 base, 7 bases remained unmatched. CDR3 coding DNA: TGTGCCAGCAGTGGGGGTGACAGGGCGTCTGGGGCCAACGTCCTGACTTTC. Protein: CASSGGDRASGANVLTF.

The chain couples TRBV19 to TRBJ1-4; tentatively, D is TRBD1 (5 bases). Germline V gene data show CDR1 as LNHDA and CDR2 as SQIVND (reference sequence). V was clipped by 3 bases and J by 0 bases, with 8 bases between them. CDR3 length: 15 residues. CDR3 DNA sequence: TGTGCCAGTAGTATCGACAGTGCAACTAATGAAAAACTGTTTTTT. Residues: CASSIDSATNEKLFF.

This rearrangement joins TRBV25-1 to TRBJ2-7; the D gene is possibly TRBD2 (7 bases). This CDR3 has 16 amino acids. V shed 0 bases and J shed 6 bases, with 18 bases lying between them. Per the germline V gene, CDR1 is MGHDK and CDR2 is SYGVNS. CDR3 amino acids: CASSEYMGRGMGEQYF. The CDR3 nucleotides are TGTGCCAGCAGTGAATATATGGGGAGGGGGATGGGCGAGCAGTACTTC.